These T cell receptor beta chains were read from a single sample in a study of blood T cell repertoires in COVID-19. Profiling relied on immunoSEQ multiplex PCR, and the TCRdb table lists in-frame clones only, not all of them. Of roughly 320,000 clones in the sample, more than 75% were seen once. Sequencing input: PBMCs or T cells enriched from blood (not recorded which). The receptors here all came from a man in his thirties or forties who had recovered from COVID-19. The CDR3 runs from the conserved cysteine through the conserved F or W. The order of the fields is D gene, CDR3 length, clone size, J gene, V gene, CDR3 DNA, CDR3 protein. A D gene is named only where the DNA matches it firmly. Rows may omit the clone size; those that give it use once, few, many or a size class.

d_gene: .
len: 14
abundance: once
j_gene: TRBJ2-1
v_gene: TRBV3-1/TRBV3-2
CDR3nt: TGTGCCAGCAGCCATGCTAGCGCGTACAATGAGCAGTTCTTC
CDR3aa: CASSHASAYNEQFF

d_gene: TRBD1
len: 16
abundance: .
j_gene: TRBJ1-2
v_gene: TRBV27
CDR3nt: TGTGCCAGCAGTTTCGGACAGGGGATAACTAACTATGGCTACACCTTC
CDR3aa: CASSFGQGITNYGYTF

d_gene: TRBD2
len: 19
abundance: few
j_gene: TRBJ2-7
v_gene: TRBV18
CDR3nt: TGTGCCAGCTCACCACCCTTGGCTAGCGGGATCAGTAGGCCCTACGAGCAGTACTTC
CDR3aa: CASSPPLASGISRPYEQYF

d_gene: TRBD2
len: 17
abundance: once
j_gene: TRBJ2-3
v_gene: TRBV4-1
CDR3nt: TGCGCCAGCAGCCAAGATCAAACCGGGGGGGCACCAGATACGCAGTATTTT
CDR3aa: CASSQDQTGGAPDTQYF

d_gene: .
len: 13
abundance: .
j_gene: TRBJ2-3
v_gene: TRBV15
CDR3nt: TGTGCTACAGGGAGAGGAGGATCAGATACGCAGTATTTT
CDR3aa: CATGRGGSDTQYF

d_gene: .
len: 16
abundance: .
j_gene: TRBJ1-1
v_gene: TRBV7-2
CDR3nt: TGTGCCAGCAGCTCCAGTACGGGGGGGGCGAACACTGAAGCTTTCTTT
CDR3aa: CASSSSTGGANTEAFF

d_gene: .
len: 16
abundance: .
j_gene: TRBJ2-3
v_gene: TRBV18
CDR3nt: TGTGCCAGCTCACCAGTCCCCCAGCGGGGCACAGATACGCAGTATTTT
CDR3aa: CASSPVPQRGTDTQYF

d_gene: TRBD1
len: 13
abundance: few
j_gene: TRBJ1-6
v_gene: TRBV7-2
CDR3nt: TGTGCCAGCAGCTTAGTCAAGCAGGGGGCCCTCCACTTT
CDR3aa: CASSLVKQGALHF

d_gene: TRBD2
len: 20
abundance: .
j_gene: TRBJ2-1
v_gene: TRBV5-1
CDR3nt: TGCGCCAGCAGCTCGATACGCGGACTAGCGGGGAGGAGCTCCTACAATGAGCAGTTCTTC
CDR3aa: CASSSIRGLAGRSSYNEQFF

d_gene: .
len: 11
abundance: .
j_gene: TRBJ2-7
v_gene: TRBV20-1
CDR3nt: TGCAGTGCCGATCGGTCGGACGAGCAGTACTTC
CDR3aa: CSADRSDEQYF

d_gene: .
len: 15
abundance: .
j_gene: TRBJ2-7
v_gene: TRBV11-2
CDR3nt: TGTGCCAGCAGCTTCGGTCGCGGCAACTCCTACGAGCAGTACTTC
CDR3aa: CASSFGRGNSYEQYF

d_gene: .
len: 15
abundance: .
j_gene: TRBJ2-1
v_gene: TRBV6-5
CDR3nt: TGTGCCAGCAGTTACGGGGGCCTTACCTACAATGAGCAGTTCTTC
CDR3aa: CASSYGGLTYNEQFF

d_gene: TRBD2
len: 14
abundance: .
j_gene: TRBJ2-1
v_gene: TRBV2
CDR3nt: TGTGCCAGCAGTGGTACTAGCGGGAGGCCTGAGCAGTTCTTC
CDR3aa: CASSGTSGRPEQFF

d_gene: .
len: 12
abundance: .
j_gene: TRBJ1-1
v_gene: TRBV11-2
CDR3nt: TGTGCCAGCAGCTTAGAAGTCGGTGAAGCTTTCTTT
CDR3aa: CASSLEVGEAFF

d_gene: .
len: 14
abundance: .
j_gene: TRBJ1-4
v_gene: TRBV2
CDR3nt: TGTGCCAGCAGCACAGGAGTAACTAATGAAAAACTGTTTTTT
CDR3aa: CASSTGVTNEKLFF

d_gene: TRBD2
len: 16
abundance: .
j_gene: TRBJ2-3
v_gene: TRBV28
CDR3nt: TGTGCCAGCAGTCTAGGGCCTAGCGGGGGGAGCGATACGCAGTATTTT
CDR3aa: CASSLGPSGGSDTQYF

d_gene: TRBD1
len: 13
abundance: .
j_gene: TRBJ2-5
v_gene: TRBV29-1
CDR3nt: TGCAGCGCCTATACAGGGGCTCGGGAGACCCAGTACTTC
CDR3aa: CSAYTGARETQYF

d_gene: TRBD2
len: 17
abundance: .
j_gene: TRBJ2-3
v_gene: TRBV7-2
CDR3nt: TGTGCCAGCAGCTTAGACCTAGCGGGAGGGAGAAGGGATACGCAGTATTTT
CDR3aa: CASSLDLAGGRRDTQYF

d_gene: TRBD1
len: 14
abundance: .
j_gene: TRBJ1-2
v_gene: TRBV5-4
CDR3nt: TGTGCCAGCAGCTTGGAGGGGGCAGGATATGGCTACACCTTC
CDR3aa: CASSLEGAGYGYTF

d_gene: .
len: 15
abundance: .
j_gene: TRBJ2-5
v_gene: TRBV9
CDR3nt: TGTGCCAGCAGCCCCCCGGGCGGGGCCGGCCCGACCCAGTACTTC
CDR3aa: CASSPPGGAGPTQYF

d_gene: TRBD1
len: 14
abundance: .
j_gene: TRBJ1-2
v_gene: TRBV27
CDR3nt: TGTGCCAGCAGGGGACAGGGGGCGACCTATGGCTACACCTTC
CDR3aa: CASRGQGATYGYTF

d_gene: .
len: 13
abundance: .
j_gene: TRBJ1-2
v_gene: TRBV3-1/TRBV3-2
CDR3nt: TGTGCCAGCATCGGGGATGGGAACTATGGCTACACCTTC
CDR3aa: CASIGDGNYGYTF

d_gene: .
len: 15
abundance: .
j_gene: TRBJ2-1
v_gene: TRBV4-1
CDR3nt: TGCGCCAGCAGCTCTCGACAGGCCTCCTACAATGAGCAGTTCTTC
CDR3aa: CASSSRQASYNEQFF

d_gene: .
len: 15
abundance: .
j_gene: TRBJ1-5
v_gene: TRBV28
CDR3nt: TGTGCCAGCAGCTCTTACGGCGGTAGCAATCAGCCCCAGCATTTT
CDR3aa: CASSSYGGSNQPQHF

d_gene: TRBD2
len: 15
abundance: .
j_gene: TRBJ2-3
v_gene: TRBV27
CDR3nt: TGTGCCAGCAGTTGGGGGGGAGGGGCCACAGATACGCAGTATTTT
CDR3aa: CASSWGGGATDTQYF

d_gene: TRBD2
len: 18
abundance: .
j_gene: TRBJ2-3
v_gene: TRBV29-1
CDR3nt: TGCAGCGTTGAAGATGGAGGGAGCGGGGGAGCTAGCACAGATACGCAGTATTTT
CDR3aa: CSVEDGGSGGASTDTQYF

d_gene: TRBD1
len: 13
abundance: .
j_gene: TRBJ2-7
v_gene: TRBV10-1
CDR3nt: TGCGCCAGCAGTGAGGCCGGGACAGATGAGCAGTACTTC
CDR3aa: CASSEAGTDEQYF